This record covers a single T cell receptor (beta chain). The data were obtained in a study of blood T cell repertoires in COVID-19. Study summary: PBMCs, B-cell-depleted T cells, or T cells were the source of the cDNA or gDNA that made up the material.

TCRdb keeps only in-frame clones here, not all; method: immunoSEQ multiplex PCR. This sample has 150,000 to 200,000 clones, with about 88% found just once. Everyone who took part was 18 to 89 years old, and they came from some 23 US areas. Participant-given clinical history determined each cohort assignment. What the recovered Cohort 3 donors had was two negative PCRs, clearance, or symptom resolution. V was shortened by 3 bases and J by 1 base, with 9 bases between the two germline ends. Looked up from germline, CDR1 is MNHEY and CDR2 is SVGAGI. The CDR3 has 14 amino acids. The chain links TRBV6-5 to TRBJ1-1; D is uncertain. The sequenced material came from PBMCs or T cells enriched from blood (not recorded which). The receptor's source is a young woman who had recovered from COVID-19. CDR3 protein: CASSYVAGNTEAFF. For the CDR3, the DNA is TGTGCCAGCAGTTATGTCGCGGGGAACACTGAAGCTTTCTTT.